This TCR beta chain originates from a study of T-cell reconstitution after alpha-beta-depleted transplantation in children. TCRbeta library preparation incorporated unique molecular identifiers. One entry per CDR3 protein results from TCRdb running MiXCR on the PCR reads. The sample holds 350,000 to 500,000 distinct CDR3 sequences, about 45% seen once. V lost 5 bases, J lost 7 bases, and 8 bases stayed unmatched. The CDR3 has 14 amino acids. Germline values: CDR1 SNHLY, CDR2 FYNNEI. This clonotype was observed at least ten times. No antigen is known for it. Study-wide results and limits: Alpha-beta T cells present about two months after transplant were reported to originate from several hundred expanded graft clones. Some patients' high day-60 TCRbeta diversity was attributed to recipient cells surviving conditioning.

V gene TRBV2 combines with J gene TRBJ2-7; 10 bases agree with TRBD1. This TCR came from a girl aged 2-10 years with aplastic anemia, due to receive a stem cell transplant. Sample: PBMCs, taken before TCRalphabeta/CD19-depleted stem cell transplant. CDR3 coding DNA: TGTGCCAGCAGTTTTCCGGGACAGGGGAAAGAGCAGTACTTC. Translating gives CASSFPGQGKEQYF.